These T cell receptor beta chains were read from a single sample in a study of control samples from healthy donors and cancer patients. Generated by immunoSEQ multiplex PCR, the TCRdb table keeps only in-frame clones and is missing some. The repertoire holds around 180,000 clones, with around 94% as singletons. Sequencing used blood. These receptors were taken from a woman aged 18-35 years in good health. Both conserved end residues are trimmed from each CDR3. A D gene is named only where the DNA matches it firmly.

v_gene	j_gene	d_gene	CDR3aa
TRBV7-9	TRBJ1-1	.	ASSLKRTDLNTEAF
TRBV19	TRBJ1-5	.	ASSTDRQPRMLSNQPQH
TRBV18	TRBJ1-1	.	ASSPHVHTEAF
TRBV27	TRBJ1-1	.	ASSFDPGGTEAF
TRBV7-8	TRBJ2-2	.	ASSLNSPLNTGELF
TRBV7-2	TRBJ2-6	.	ASSQGGPPVSGANVLT
TRBV2	TRBJ2-5	.	ASSEFGRGGQETQY
TRBV4-2	TRBJ1-2	TRBD1	ASSQDPWDRGYGYT
TRBV28	TRBJ2-7	TRBD1	ASHTRGPYEQY
TRBV4-3	TRBJ2-7	.	ASSQVAFGDGSYEQY
TRBV29-1	TRBJ2-7	TRBD2	SVEFRTSGIYEQY
TRBV9	TRBJ1-3	.	ASSGGGGWTGNTIY
TRBV5-6	TRBJ1-1	.	ASSLENMNTEAF
TRBV24-1	TRBJ2-5	TRBD2	ATSDPRTSGETQY
TRBV25-1	TRBJ2-5	.	ASSVDSRETQY
TRBV4-1	TRBJ2-7	.	ASSQYSNSYEQY
TRBV11-3	TRBJ1-3	.	ASSSGDSGNTIY